This TCR beta chain was sequenced in a study of naive and memory T cell subsets. Study conclusions and caveats: Naive and memory repertoire findings lacked a ground truth for validation.

Trimming at V came to 5 bases and at J to 0 bases, leaving 2 bases not matched to a gene. CDR1 and CDR2 from the germline V gene are DFQATT and SNEGSKA (reference sequence). CDR3 length equals 14 residues. Both TRBC1 and TRBC2 were covered by a beta constant-region primer of two equimolar oligonucleotides. TCRdb redid the calling of the UMI-ligation and nested PCR reads with MiXCR, one entry per CDR3 protein. Of 140,000 to 150,000 distinct CDR3 sequences in the sample, more than 15% were seen once. Alpha and beta libraries were amplified separately from the second PCR onward. CD8 T cells were positively selected from what remained after CD4 positive selection. Four subsets defined by CD45RA and CD27 were sorted after CD3, CD4, CD8 and live/dead staining. This clonotype was seen more than once but under ten times. Its antigen remains unidentified.

This sequence originates from a human donor in good health. The specimen was naive CD4+ T cells from blood. The chain is built from TRBV20-1 and TRBJ1-5; TRBD1 agrees at 9 bases. CDR3 sequence (DNA): TGCAGTGCTCCGGACAGGGGTAGCAATCAGCCCCAGCATTTT. Translating gives CSAPDRGSNQPQHF.